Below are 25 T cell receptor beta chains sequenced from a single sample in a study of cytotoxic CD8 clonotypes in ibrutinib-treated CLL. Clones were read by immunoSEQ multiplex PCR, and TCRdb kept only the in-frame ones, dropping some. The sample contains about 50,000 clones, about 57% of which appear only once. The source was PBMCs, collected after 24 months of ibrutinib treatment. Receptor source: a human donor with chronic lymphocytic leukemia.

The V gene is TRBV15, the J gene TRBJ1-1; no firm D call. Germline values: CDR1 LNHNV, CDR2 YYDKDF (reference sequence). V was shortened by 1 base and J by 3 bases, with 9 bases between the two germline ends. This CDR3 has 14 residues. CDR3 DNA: TGTGCCACCAGCAGAGCAGCCGGCGACACTGAAGCTTTCTTT. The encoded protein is CATSRAAGDTEAFF.

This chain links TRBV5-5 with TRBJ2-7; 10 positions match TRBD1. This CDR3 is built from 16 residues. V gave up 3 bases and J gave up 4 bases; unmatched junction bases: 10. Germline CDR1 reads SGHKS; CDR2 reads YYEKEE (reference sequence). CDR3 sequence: CASSSLGQGGQYEQYF. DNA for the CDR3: TGTGCCAGCAGCTCCCTAGGACAGGGGGGTCAGTACGAGCAGTACTTC.

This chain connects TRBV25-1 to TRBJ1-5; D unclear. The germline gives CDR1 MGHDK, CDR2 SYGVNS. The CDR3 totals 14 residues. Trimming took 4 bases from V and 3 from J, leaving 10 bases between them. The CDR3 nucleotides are TGTGCCAGCAGTGGGGTGGGGTCCAATCAGCCCCAGCATTTT. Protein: CASSGVGSNQPQHF.

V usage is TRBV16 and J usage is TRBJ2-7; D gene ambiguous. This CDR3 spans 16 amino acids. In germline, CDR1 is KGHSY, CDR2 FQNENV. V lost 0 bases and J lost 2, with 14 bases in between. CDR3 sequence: CASSQSALRQTYEQYF. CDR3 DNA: TGTGCCAGCAGCCAATCCGCGCTAAGACAAACCTACGAGCAGTACTTC.

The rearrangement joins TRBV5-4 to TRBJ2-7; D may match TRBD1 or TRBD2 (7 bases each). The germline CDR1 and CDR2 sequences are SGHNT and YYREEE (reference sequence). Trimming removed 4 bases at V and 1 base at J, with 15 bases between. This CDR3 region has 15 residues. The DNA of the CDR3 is TGTGCCAGCAGCCCCAGGGGGGGGGCTTCCTACGAGCAGTACTTC. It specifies CASSPRGGASYEQYF.

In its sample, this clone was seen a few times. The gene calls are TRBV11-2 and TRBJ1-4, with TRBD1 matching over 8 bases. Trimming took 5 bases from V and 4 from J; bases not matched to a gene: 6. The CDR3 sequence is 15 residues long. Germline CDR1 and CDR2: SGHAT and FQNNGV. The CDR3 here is CASSLGQGYNEKLFF. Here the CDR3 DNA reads TGTGCCAGCAGCCTAGGACAGGGATATAATGAAAAACTGTTTTTT.

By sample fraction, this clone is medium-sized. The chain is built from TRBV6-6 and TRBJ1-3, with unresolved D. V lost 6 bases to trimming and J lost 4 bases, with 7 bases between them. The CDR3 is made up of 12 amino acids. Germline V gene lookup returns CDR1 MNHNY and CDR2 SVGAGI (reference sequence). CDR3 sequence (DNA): TGTGCCAGCAGCCCCCAGGGAAACACCATATATTTT. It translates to CASSPQGNTIYF.

The CDR3: CASSLVGAVAQYF. In nucleotides, the CDR3 is TGTGCCAGCAGCTTAGTCGGGGCCGTAGCGCAGTATTTT. This chain connects TRBV7-8 to TRBJ2-3; D may be TRBD1 or TRBD2 (5 bases each). Germline V gene sequence: CDR1 SGHVS, CDR2 FQNEAQ. V was clipped by 1 base and J by 10 bases, with 12 bases between them. This CDR3 region has 13 residues.

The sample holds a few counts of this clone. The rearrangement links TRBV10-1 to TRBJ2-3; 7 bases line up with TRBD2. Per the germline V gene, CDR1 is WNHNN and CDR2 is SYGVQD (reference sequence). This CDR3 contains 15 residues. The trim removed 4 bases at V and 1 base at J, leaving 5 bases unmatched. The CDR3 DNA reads TGCGCCAGCAGTGGTTTCAGCGGGGGCACAGATACGCAGTATTTT. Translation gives CASSGFSGGTDTQYF.

The CDR3 loop reads CASSEGPRSNTEAFF. In DNA form, the CDR3 reads TGTGCCAGCAGTGAAGGGCCCCGGTCGAACACTGAAGCTTTCTTT. This chain joins TRBV2 and TRBJ1-1; D call uncertain. Germline V gene lookup returns CDR1 SNHLY and CDR2 FYNNEI. V lost 1 base to trimming and J lost 1 base, with 10 bases between them. CDR3 length: 15 amino acids.

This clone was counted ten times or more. CDR3 amino acids: CAIMGWTGDRGYGYTF. The CDR3 DNA reads as TGTGCCATCATGGGGTGGACAGGGGATCGGGGCTATGGCTACACCTTC. This chain joins TRBV10-3 and TRBJ1-2; 9 bases match TRBD1. J was trimmed by 4 bases and V by 7 bases; bases with no gene match: 13. The CDR3 has 16 amino acids. Germline values: CDR1 ENHRY, CDR2 SYGVKD.

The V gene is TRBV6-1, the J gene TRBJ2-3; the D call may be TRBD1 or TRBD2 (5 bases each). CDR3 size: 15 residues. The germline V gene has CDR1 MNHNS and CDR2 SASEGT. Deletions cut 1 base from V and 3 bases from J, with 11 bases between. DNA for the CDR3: TGTGCCAGCAGTGAAGGACCGGGGCGTACAGATACGCAGTATTTT. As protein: CASSEGPGRTDTQYF.

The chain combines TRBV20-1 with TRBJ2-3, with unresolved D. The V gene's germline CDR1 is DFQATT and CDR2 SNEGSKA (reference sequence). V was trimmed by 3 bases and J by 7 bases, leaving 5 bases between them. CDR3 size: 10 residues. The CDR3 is CSASGNTQYF. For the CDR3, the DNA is TGCAGTGCTAGCGGAAATACGCAGTATTTT.

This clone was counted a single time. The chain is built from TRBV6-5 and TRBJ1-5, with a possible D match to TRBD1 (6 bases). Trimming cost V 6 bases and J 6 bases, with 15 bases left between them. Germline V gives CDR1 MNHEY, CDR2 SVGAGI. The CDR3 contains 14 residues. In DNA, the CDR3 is TGTGCCAGCAGCCGCGGGACAACGCTTCAGCCCCAGCATTTT. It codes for CASSRGTTLQPQHF.

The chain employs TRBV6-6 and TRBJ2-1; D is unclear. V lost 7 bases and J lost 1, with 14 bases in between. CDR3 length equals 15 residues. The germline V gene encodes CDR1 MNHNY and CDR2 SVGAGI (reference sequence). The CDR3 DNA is TGTGCCAGCATCCCGGACGGTGCTTCCTACAATGAGCAGTTCTTC. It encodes CASIPDGASYNEQFF.

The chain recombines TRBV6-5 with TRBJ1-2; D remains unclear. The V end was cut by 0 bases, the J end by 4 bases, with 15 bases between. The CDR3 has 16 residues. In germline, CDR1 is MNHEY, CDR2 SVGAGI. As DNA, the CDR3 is TGTGCCAGCAGTTACTCCGTTTCGGGCCGGGGCTATGGCTACACCTTC. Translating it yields CASSYSVSGRGYGYTF.

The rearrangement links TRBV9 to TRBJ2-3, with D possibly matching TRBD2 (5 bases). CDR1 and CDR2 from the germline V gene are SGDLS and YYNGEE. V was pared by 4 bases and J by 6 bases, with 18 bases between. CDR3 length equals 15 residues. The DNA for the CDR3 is TGTGCCAGCAGCATTAGCGTCAATCCCGAGGATACGCAGTATTTT. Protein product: CASSISVNPEDTQYF.

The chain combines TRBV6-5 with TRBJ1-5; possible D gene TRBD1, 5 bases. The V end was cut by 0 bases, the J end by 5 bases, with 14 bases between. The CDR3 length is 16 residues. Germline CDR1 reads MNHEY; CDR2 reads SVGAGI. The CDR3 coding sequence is TGTGCCAGCAGTTACTCGAGGGGTGAGGAGGATCAGCCCCAGCATTTT. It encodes CASSYSRGEEDQPQHF.

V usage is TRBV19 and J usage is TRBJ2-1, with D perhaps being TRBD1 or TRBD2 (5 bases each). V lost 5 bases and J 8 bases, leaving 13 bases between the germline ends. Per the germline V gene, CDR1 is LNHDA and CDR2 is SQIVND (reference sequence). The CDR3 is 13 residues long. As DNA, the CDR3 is TGTGCCAGTAGTGAGGGGCGCAGGGATGAGCAGTTCTTC. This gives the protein CASSEGRRDEQFF.

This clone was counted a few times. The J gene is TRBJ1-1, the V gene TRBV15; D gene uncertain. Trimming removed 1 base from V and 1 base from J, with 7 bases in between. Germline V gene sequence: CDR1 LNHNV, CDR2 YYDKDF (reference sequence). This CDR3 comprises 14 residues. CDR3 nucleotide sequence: TGTGCCACCAGCAGAGCCAGACGGAACACTGAAGCTTTCTTT. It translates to CATSRARRNTEAFF.

As DNA, the CDR3 is TGCAGCGCCCAGGCGGGGTACGGGGAGCTGTTTTTT. Translated, it gives CSAQAGYGELFF. The rearrangement uses TRBV29-1 and TRBJ2-2; possibly TRBD2 for D (6 bases). Trimming removed 7 bases at V and 7 bases at J, with 13 bases between. Germline lookup yields CDR1 SQVTM and CDR2 ANQGSEA. The CDR3 extends over 12 amino acids.

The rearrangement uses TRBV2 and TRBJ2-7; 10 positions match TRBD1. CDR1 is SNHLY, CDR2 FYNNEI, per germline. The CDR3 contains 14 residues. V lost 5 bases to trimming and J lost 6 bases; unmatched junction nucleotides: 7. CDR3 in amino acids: CASSSGTGEVEQYF. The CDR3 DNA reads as TGTGCCAGCAGTTCCGGGACAGGGGAGGTCGAGCAGTACTTC.

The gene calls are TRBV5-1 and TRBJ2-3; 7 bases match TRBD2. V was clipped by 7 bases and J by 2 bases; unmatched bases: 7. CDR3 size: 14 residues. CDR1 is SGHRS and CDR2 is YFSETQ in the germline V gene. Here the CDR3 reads CASASGVHTDTQYF. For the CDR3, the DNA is TGCGCCAGCGCCAGCGGGGTCCACACAGATACGCAGTATTTT.

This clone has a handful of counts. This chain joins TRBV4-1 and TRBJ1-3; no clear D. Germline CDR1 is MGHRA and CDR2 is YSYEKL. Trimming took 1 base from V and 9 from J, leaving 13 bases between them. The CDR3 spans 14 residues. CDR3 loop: CASSQANDGSTIYF. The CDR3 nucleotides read TGCGCCAGCAGCCAAGCTAATGATGGGAGCACCATATATTTT.

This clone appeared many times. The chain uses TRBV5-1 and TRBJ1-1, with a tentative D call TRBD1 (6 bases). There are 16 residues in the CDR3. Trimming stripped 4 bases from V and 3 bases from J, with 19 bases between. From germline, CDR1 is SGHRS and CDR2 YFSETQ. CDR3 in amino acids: CASSPSPGEGDTEAFF. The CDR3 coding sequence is TGCGCCAGCAGCCCCAGCCCAGGGGAAGGGGACACTGAAGCTTTCTTT.